This entry lists 9 T cell receptor beta chains sequenced from one sample in a study of blood T cell repertoires in COVID-19. Some clones are missing from TCRdb's copy, which holds only in-frame ones; the method was immunoSEQ multiplex PCR. The data show approximately 100,000 clones, just under 85% seen once. The material sequenced was peripheral blood. These receptors were obtained from a woman of 80 years or more with active or convalescent COVID-19.

This chain uses TRBV28 with TRBJ1-2; D is unresolved. Germline CDR1 MDHEN, CDR2 SYDVKM. Trimming took 3 bases from V and 4 from J, leaving 12 bases between them. CDR3 length: 14 residues. CDR3 coding DNA: TGTGCCAGCAGTTTGGCCAAGTCCTCCTATGGCTACACCTTC. Protein product: CASSLAKSSYGYTF.

The chain uses TRBV28 and TRBJ1-2; 12 bases map to TRBD1. The CDR3 has 14 amino acids. Per germline, CDR1 MDHEN and CDR2 SYDVKM. Trimming removed 6 bases from V and 4 bases from J; junction bases left unmatched: 3. Here the CDR3 DNA reads TGTGCCAGCAGCCAGGGACAGGGGGCCTATGGCTACACCTTC. Amino acids: CASSQGQGAYGYTF.

CDR3 in DNA: TGTGCCAGCAGTTTTTCTCGAGGGTCCTATAATTCACCCCTCCACTTT. Translating it yields CASSFSRGSYNSPLHF. This sequence joins TRBV28 and TRBJ1-6; D is undetermined. This CDR3 is 16 amino acids long. Trimming removed 3 bases from V and 1 base from J, with 10 bases in between. CDR1 is MDHEN, CDR2 SYDVKM, per germline.

This clone appeared once. The chain has TRBV4-1 and TRBJ2-7, with TRBD2 as a possible D gene (6 bases). The CDR3 is 16 residues long. V was cut by 0 bases and J by 6 bases, with 18 bases left in between. CDR1 and CDR2 (germline): MGHRA, YSYEKL. This chain's CDR3 is CASSQDPEGPVREQYF. The CDR3 DNA follows: TGCGCCAGCAGCCAAGATCCGGAGGGTCCAGTTCGCGAGCAGTACTTC.

The table lists this clone with a few counts. CDR3 coding DNA: TGTGCCAGCTCAGGGGCGGGAACAGAGACCCAGTACTTC. It specifies CASSGAGTETQYF. This sequence joins TRBV18 and TRBJ2-5; tentatively, D is TRBD2 (6 bases). The CDR3 sequence is 13 residues long. V was cut by 5 bases and J by 4 bases, with 11 bases left in between. Germline CDR1 is KGHSH and CDR2 is LQKENI.

This chain uses TRBV11-3 with TRBJ2-1; TRBD1 agrees at 10 bases. Looked up from germline, CDR1 is SGHNT and CDR2 is YENEEA. V dropped 5 bases and J dropped 5; count of bases not matched to a gene: 12. The CDR3 runs 17 residues. CDR3 nucleotides: TGTGCCAGCAGCCCGCAAACGACAGGGGGCGTTCACAATGAGCAGTTCTTC. This codes for CASSPQTTGGVHNEQFF.

The V call is TRBV5-8, the J call TRBJ1-1; 8 nucleotides match TRBD1. Germline V gene sequence: CDR1 SGHTS, CDR2 YDEGEE. The ends lost 1 base at V and 2 bases at J; junction bases unmatched: 4. The CDR3 totals 15 residues. CDR3 nucleotide sequence: TGTGCCAGCAGCTTGTACGGGACAGGTAACACTGAAGCTTTCTTT. It encodes CASSLYGTGNTEAFF.

The chain joins TRBV19 to TRBJ2-1; 9 nucleotides align to TRBD1. After removal of 7 bases from V and 7 bases from J, the junction contained 8 bases not matched to a gene. CDR3 size: 14 residues. Per the germline V gene, CDR1 is LNHDA and CDR2 is SQIVND (reference sequence). The CDR3 spells CASTPTGGGNEQFF. The DNA of the CDR3 is TGTGCCAGTACCCCGACAGGGGGAGGGAATGAGCAGTTCTTC.

In its sample, this clone was seen a few times. This chain joins TRBV7-3 and TRBJ2-3, with unresolved D. This CDR3 contains 14 residues. V dropped 3 bases and J dropped 6 bases, with 13 bases sitting between them. Germline CDR1 SGHTA, CDR2 FQGTGA. The DNA for the CDR3 is TGTGCCAGCAGCTTTCGCTGTTCAAGCGATACGCAGTATTTT. The encoded protein is CASSFRCSSDTQYF.